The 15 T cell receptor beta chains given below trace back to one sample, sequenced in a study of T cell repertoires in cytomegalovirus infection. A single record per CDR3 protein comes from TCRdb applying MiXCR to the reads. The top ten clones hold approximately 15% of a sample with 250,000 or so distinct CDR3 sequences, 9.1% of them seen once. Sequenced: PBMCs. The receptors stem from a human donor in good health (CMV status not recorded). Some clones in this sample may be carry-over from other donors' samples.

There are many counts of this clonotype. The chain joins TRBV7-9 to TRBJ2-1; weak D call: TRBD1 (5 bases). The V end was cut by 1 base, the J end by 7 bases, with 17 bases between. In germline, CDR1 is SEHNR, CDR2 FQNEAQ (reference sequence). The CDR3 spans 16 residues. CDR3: CASSLDVAGARNEQFF. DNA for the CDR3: TGTGCCAGCAGCTTAGACGTGGCTGGGGCTAGGAATGAGCAGTTCTTC.

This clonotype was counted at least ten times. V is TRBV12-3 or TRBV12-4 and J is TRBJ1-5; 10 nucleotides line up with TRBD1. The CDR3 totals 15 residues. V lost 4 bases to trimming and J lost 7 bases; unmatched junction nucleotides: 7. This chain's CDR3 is CASSSWTGGVQPQHF. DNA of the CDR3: TGTGCCAGCAGTTCCTGGACAGGGGGGGTGCAGCCCCAGCATTTT.

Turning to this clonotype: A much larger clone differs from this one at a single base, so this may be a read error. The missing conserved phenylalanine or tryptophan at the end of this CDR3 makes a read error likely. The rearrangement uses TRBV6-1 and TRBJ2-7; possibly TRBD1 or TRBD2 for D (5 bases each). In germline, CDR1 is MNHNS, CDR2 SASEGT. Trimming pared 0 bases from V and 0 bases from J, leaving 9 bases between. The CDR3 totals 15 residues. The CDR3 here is CASSEALGVSYEQYL. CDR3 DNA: TGTGCCAGCAGTGAAGCGCTGGGGGTCTCCTACGAGCAGTACCTC.

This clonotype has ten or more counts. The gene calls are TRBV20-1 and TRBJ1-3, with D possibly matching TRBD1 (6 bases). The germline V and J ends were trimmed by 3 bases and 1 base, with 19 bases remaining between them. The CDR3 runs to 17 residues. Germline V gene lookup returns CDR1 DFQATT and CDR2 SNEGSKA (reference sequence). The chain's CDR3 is CSARDHRVEPSGNTIYF. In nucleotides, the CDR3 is TGCAGTGCTAGGGACCACAGGGTAGAGCCTTCTGGAAACACCATATATTTT.

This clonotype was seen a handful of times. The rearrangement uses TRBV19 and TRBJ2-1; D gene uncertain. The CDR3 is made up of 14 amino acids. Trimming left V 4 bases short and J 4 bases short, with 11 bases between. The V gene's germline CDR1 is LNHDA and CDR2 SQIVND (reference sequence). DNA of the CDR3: TGTGCCAGTAGTAAGGACGTCCCGTACAATGAGCAGTTCTTC. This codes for CASSKDVPYNEQFF.

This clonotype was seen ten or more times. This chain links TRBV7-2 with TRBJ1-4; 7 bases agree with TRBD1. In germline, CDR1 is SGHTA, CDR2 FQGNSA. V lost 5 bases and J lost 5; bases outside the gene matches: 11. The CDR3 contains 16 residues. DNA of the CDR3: TGTGCCAGCAGCCCCTGGGGGGGACAGTTCAATGAAAAACTGTTTTTT. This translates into CASSPWGGQFNEKLFF.

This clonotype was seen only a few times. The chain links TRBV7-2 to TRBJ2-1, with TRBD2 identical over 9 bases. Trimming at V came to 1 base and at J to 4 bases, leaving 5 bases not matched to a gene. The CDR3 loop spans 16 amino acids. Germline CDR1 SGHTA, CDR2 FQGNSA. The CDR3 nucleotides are TGTGCCAGCAGCTTAGGGGGCGGGGGGGGTTACAATGAGCAGTTCTTC. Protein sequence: CASSLGGGGGYNEQFF.

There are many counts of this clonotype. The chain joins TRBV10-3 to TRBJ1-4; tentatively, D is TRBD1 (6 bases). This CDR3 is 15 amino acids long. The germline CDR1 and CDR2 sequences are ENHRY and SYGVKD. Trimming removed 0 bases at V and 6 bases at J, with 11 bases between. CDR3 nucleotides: TGTGCCATCAGTGAGTCGGGCAGGGGACATGAAAAACTGTTTTTT. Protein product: CAISESGRGHEKLFF.

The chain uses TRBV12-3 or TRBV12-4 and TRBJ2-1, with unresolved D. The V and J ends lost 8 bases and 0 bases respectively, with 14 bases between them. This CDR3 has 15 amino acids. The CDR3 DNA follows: TGTGCCAGCGGAGAATTGGGAAACTCCTACAATGAGCAGTTCTTC. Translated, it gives CASGELGNSYNEQFF.

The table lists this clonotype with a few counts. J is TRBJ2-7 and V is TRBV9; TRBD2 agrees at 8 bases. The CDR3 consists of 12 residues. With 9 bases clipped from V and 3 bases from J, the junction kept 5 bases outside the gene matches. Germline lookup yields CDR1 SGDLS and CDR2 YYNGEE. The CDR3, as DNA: TGTGCCAAACCGGGACTAGTCTACGAGCAGTACTTC. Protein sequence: CAKPGLVYEQYF.

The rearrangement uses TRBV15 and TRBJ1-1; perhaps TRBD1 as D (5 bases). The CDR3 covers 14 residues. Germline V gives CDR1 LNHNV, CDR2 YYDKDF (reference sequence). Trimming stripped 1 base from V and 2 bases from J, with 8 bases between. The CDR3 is CATSRAGINTEAFF. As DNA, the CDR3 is TGTGCCACCAGCAGAGCAGGGATTAACACTGAAGCTTTCTTT.

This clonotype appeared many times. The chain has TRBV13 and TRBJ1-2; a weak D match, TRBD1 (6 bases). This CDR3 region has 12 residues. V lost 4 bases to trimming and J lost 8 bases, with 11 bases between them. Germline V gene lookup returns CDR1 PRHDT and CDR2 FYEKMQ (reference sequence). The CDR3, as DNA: TGTGCCAGCAGCTCCACAGGGAGAGGCTACACCTTC. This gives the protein CASSSTGRGYTF.

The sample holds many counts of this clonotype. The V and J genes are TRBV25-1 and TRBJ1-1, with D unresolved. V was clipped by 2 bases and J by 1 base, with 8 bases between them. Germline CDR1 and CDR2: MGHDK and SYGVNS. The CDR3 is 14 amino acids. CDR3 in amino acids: CASSEGSWNTEAFF. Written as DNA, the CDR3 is TGTGCCAGCAGTGAAGGGTCTTGGAACACTGAAGCTTTCTTT.

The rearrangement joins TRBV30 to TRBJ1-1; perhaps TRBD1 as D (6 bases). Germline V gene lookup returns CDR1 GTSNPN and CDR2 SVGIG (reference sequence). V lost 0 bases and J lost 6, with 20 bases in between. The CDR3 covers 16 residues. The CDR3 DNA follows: TGTGCCTGGAGTGTACAGGGTACATACGGGATCCCTGAAGCTTTCTTT. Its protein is CAWSVQGTYGIPEAFF.

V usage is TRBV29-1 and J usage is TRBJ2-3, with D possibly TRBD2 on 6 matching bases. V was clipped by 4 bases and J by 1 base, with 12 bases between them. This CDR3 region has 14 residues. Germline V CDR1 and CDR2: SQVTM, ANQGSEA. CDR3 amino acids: CSVVLRDRTDTQYF. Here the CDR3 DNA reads TGCAGCGTTGTATTGCGGGACCGCACAGATACGCAGTATTTT.